This entry lists 29 T cell receptor beta chains sequenced from one sample in a study of blood T cells in healthy people across ages. The authors ran a second PCR of about 7 to 11 cycles using a sample-barcoded 5' primer and a J-beta primer mix. TCRdb fed the 5' RACE reads into MiXCR, producing one record per CDR3 protein. Of hundreds of thousands of distinct CDR3 sequences listed, 53% are singletons. The sequenced sample consisted of blood. Receptors were obtained from an older man in good health.

This clonotype was found once. The J gene is TRBJ1-4, the V gene TRBV12-3 or TRBV12-4, with D perhaps matching TRBD1 (6 bases). The CDR3 is 15 amino acids. Trimming cost V 1 base and J 6 bases, with 12 bases left between them. CDR3 region: CASSLGGHTYEKLFF. CDR3 nucleotide sequence: TGTGCCAGCAGTTTAGGGGGACACACGTATGAAAAACTGTTTTTT.

The J gene is TRBJ1-1, the V gene TRBV7-2; tentative D call: TRBD1 (5 bases). V was trimmed by 2 bases and J by 4 bases, leaving 11 bases between them. Germline V gene lookup returns CDR1 SGHTA and CDR2 FQGNSA. The CDR3 has 14 amino acids. Here the CDR3 reads CASSLKSGLTEAFF. The DNA of the CDR3 is TGTGCCAGCAGCTTAAAATCGGGGCTCACTGAAGCTTTCTTT.

The CDR3 loop is CASSSRDREYNEQFF. The CDR3 DNA reads TGTGCCAGCAGTTCCCGGGACAGGGAGTACAATGAGCAGTTCTTC. This rearrangement joins TRBV28 to TRBJ2-1; TRBD1 matches at 9 bases. The CDR3 loop spans 15 amino acids. From germline, CDR1 is MDHEN and CDR2 SYDVKM. J was trimmed by 4 bases and V by 4 bases; bases with no gene match: 5.

This clonotype was recorded once. V and J are TRBV7-2 and TRBJ2-1; 8 bases map to TRBD2. The J call may be wrong; the DNA end is better matched by TRBJ2-7. There are 16 residues in the CDR3. Germline CDR1 and CDR2: SGHTA and FQGNSA. CDR3 sequence: CASSPGLAPSYNEQYF. CDR3 sequence (DNA): TGTGCCAGCAGCCCAGGACTAGCCCCCTCCTACAATGAGCAGTACTTC.

In DNA, the CDR3 is TGTGCCATCAGTGACGTCGGCGAGGCCAACGTCCTGACTTTC. It encodes CAISDVGEANVLTF. The gene calls are TRBV10-3 and TRBJ2-6; no definite D call. The germline V gene has CDR1 ENHRY and CDR2 SYGVKD. The CDR3 sequence is 14 residues long. Trimming left V 3 bases short and J 6 bases short, with 9 bases between.

A few counts support this clonotype. The J gene is TRBJ1-1, the V gene TRBV9; TRBD1 agrees at 10 bases. Germline assignment: CDR1 SGDLS and CDR2 YYNGEE. The CDR3 spans 16 residues. V lost 3 bases and J lost 4; bases outside the gene matches: 9. CDR3 coding DNA: TGTGCCAGCAGCGCCGGACAGGGGGTAAGAGGCACTGAAGCTTTCTTT. It specifies CASSAGQGVRGTEAFF.

The genes are TRBV5-1 and TRBJ1-2; D remains ambiguous. The V gene lost 2 bases and the J gene lost 4 bases, with 12 bases spanning the gap. The V gene's germline CDR1 is SGHRS and CDR2 YFSETQ. This CDR3 is 14 amino acids long. DNA for the CDR3: TGCGCCAGCAGCTTTTCATTCACCAGCTATGGCTACACCTTC. Protein sequence: CASSFSFTSYGYTF.

This chain joins TRBV9 and TRBJ2-1; 8 nucleotides align to TRBD2. The germline CDR1 and CDR2 sequences are SGDLS and YYNGEE. This CDR3 is 16 amino acids long. V shed 0 bases and J 7 bases; nucleotides not matched to a gene: 9. The CDR3 bases are TGTGCCAGCAGCGTAGGCGGGGTAGCGGGGATTAATGAGCAGTTCTTC. As protein: CASSVGGVAGINEQFF.

CDR3 region: CASSYQGGGLNTEAFF. CDR3 DNA: TGTGCCAGCAGTTACCAGGGTGGGGGCCTAAACACTGAAGCTTTCTTT. The chain combines TRBV6-5 with TRBJ1-1; TRBD1 is a possible D gene (6 bases). This CDR3 is 16 amino acids long. In germline, CDR1 is MNHEY, CDR2 SVGAGI. With 2 bases removed from V and 2 bases from J, the gap between germline ends came to 15 bases.

The chain has TRBV28 and TRBJ2-3, with 10 positions matching TRBD2. This CDR3 has 17 amino acids. Germline V CDR1 and CDR2: MDHEN, SYDVKM. V shed 11 bases and J 0 bases; nucleotides not matched to a gene: 14. The CDR3 DNA sequence: TGTGCCTTCATCCCGGCACTAGCGGGATACAGCACAGATACGCAGTATTTT. Amino acid sequence: CAFIPALAGYSTDTQYF.

The V gene is TRBV27, the J gene TRBJ2-7; a possible D gene is TRBD2 (5 bases). Matching the DNA end better, TRBJ2-5 makes the J call doubtful. This CDR3 is built from 15 residues. The germline V gene has CDR1 MNHEY and CDR2 SMNVEV (reference sequence). This chain's CDR3 is CASSLSSATIKTQYF. The CDR3 bases are TGTGCCAGCAGTTTATCTAGCGCCACTATCAAGACCCAGTACTTC.

This sequence joins TRBV20-1 and TRBJ2-1; 10 bases are shared with TRBD2. The germline V gene has CDR1 DFQATT and CDR2 SNEGSKA (reference sequence). CDR3 size: 15 residues. Trimming cost V 0 bases and J 10 bases; bases outside gene matches: 9. CDR3 in DNA: TGCAGTGCTAGAGATTGGGCTAGCGGGAGCGCGGAGCAGTTCTTC. It translates to CSARDWASGSAEQFF.

This clonotype was detected a few times. The gene calls are TRBV2 and TRBJ1-1; tentatively, D is TRBD1 (6 bases). Looked up from germline, CDR1 is SNHLY and CDR2 is FYNNEI. V gave up 5 bases and J gave up 2 bases, with 9 bases separating them. This CDR3 has 13 amino acids. The CDR3 DNA sequence: TGTGCCAGCAGTCAGGACAGCAACACTGAAGCTTTCTTT. Its protein is CASSQDSNTEAFF.

The V call is TRBV6-4, the J call TRBJ1-4, with D possibly matching TRBD1 (5 bases). Germline assignment: CDR1 MRHNA and CDR2 SNTAGT. This CDR3 has 14 amino acids. The V and J ends lost 6 bases and 3 bases respectively, with 11 bases between them. The CDR3 nucleotides are TGTGCCAGCAGCCCCGTGGGGGCTAATGAAAAACTGTTTTTT. Translated, it gives CASSPVGANEKLFF.

The V gene is TRBV18, the J gene TRBJ1-2; D is perhaps TRBD1 (6 bases). The CDR3 runs 16 residues. V lost 3 bases and J 3 bases, leaving 17 bases between the germline ends. From germline, CDR1 is KGHSH and CDR2 LQKENI. As DNA, the CDR3 is TGTGCCAGCTCACCCTTAATGGGGGCTTCTGACTATGGCTACACCTTC. As protein: CASSPLMGASDYGYTF.

The chain recombines TRBV27 with TRBJ2-3, with D uncertain. The CDR3 is made up of 16 amino acids. Trimming took 2 bases from V and 2 from J, leaving 14 bases between them. The germline CDR1 and CDR2 sequences are MNHEY and SMNVEV (reference sequence). This CDR3 reads CASSLASTTSTDTQYF. The CDR3 nucleotides are TGTGCCAGCAGTTTAGCCTCTACCACATCCACAGATACGCAGTATTTT.

This clonotype has only one observation. The rearrangement joins TRBV28 to TRBJ2-3; D gene ambiguous. The CDR3 extends over 15 amino acids. Between the trimmed V and J ends, which lost 3 bases and 1 base, there was a span of 11 bases. Germline V gene sequence: CDR1 MDHEN, CDR2 SYDVKM. The CDR3 coding sequence is TGTGCCAGCAGTTTTGCTGGGATCGGCACAGATACGCAGTATTTT. Protein sequence: CASSFAGIGTDTQYF.

The chain recombines TRBV9 with TRBJ2-1, with 9 bases identical to TRBD2. This CDR3 spans 17 amino acids. V lost 0 bases, J lost 6 bases, and 10 bases stayed unmatched. In germline, CDR1 is SGDLS, CDR2 YYNGEE. The CDR3 region is CASSVGSAGGIFNEQFF. CDR3 bases: TGTGCCAGCAGCGTAGGAAGCGCGGGGGGGATTTTCAATGAGCAGTTCTTC.

This rearrangement joins TRBV6-1 to TRBJ2-4; a possible D gene is TRBD2 (6 bases). The last part of the DNA fits TRBJ2-7 better; the J call may be wrong. Per the germline V gene, CDR1 is MNHNS and CDR2 is SASEGT. The CDR3 is 16 residues long. CDR3 nucleotides: TGTGCCAGCAGTGAGGGTCCAGCGGGTGGAGCCTACGAGCAGTACTTC. It yields the protein CASSEGPAGGAYEQYF.

This clonotype was found a few times. The chain has TRBV3-1 and TRBJ2-4; possible D gene TRBD1, 5 bases. The DNA end favors TRBJ2-5, so the J call may be wrong. The germline V gene encodes CDR1 LGHDT and CDR2 YNNKEL (reference sequence). The CDR3 is made up of 15 amino acids. CDR3 loop: CASSQDGGKGQTQYF. CDR3 DNA: TGTGCCAGCAGCCAAGATGGTGGAAAGGGGCAGACCCAGTACTTC.

This chain joins TRBV10-3 and TRBJ2-3; D remains ambiguous. Looked up from germline, CDR1 is ENHRY and CDR2 is SYGVKD. The CDR3 consists of 14 residues. V lost 10 bases and J lost 0, with 14 bases in between. CDR3 in DNA: TGTGCCAGTACGGGCCTCACCAGCACAGATACGCAGTATTTT. It is translated as CASTGLTSTDTQYF.

This clonotype was observed a few times. This chain connects TRBV7-2 to TRBJ2-7; 8 bases align to TRBD2. The CDR3 extends over 16 amino acids. CDR1 is SGHTA and CDR2 is FQGNSA in the germline V gene. With V trimmed by 5 bases and J by 4 bases, 13 bases remained unmatched. The CDR3: CASSPLGSGSSYEQYF. The CDR3 DNA sequence: TGTGCCAGCAGCCCACTCGGGAGCGGGAGTAGTTACGAGCAGTACTTC.

In DNA form, the CDR3 reads TGTGCCAGCAGCTGGGGGACAGTAAATCAGCCCCAGCATTTT. Its protein product is CASSWGTVNQPQHF. This chain joins TRBV7-9 and TRBJ1-5; the match to TRBD1 covers 7 bases. V lost 4 bases and J lost 4; bases outside the gene matches: 4. The CDR3 loop spans 14 amino acids. Germline V gives CDR1 SEHNR, CDR2 FQNEAQ (reference sequence).

The chain is built from TRBV20-1 and TRBJ2-1; D ambiguous. V lost 2 bases, J lost 8 bases, and 22 bases lay in between. Germline assignment: CDR1 DFQATT and CDR2 SNEGSKA (reference sequence). There are 16 residues in the CDR3. CDR3 residues: CSARKAEEASTDEQFF. As DNA, the CDR3 is TGCAGTGCTAGAAAAGCCGAAGAGGCGAGCACTGATGAGCAGTTCTTC.

The chain uses TRBV4-2 and TRBJ1-4; D is ambiguous. Germline V gene data show CDR1 as LGHNA and CDR2 as YNFKEQ. The germline V and J ends were trimmed by 1 base and 0 bases, with 9 bases remaining between them. The CDR3 runs to 16 residues. As DNA, the CDR3 is TGTGCCAGCAGCCAAGCCCCACAAACAACTAATGAAAAACTGTTTTTT. This sequence encodes CASSQAPQTTNEKLFF.

The chain couples TRBV29-1 to TRBJ2-7, with unresolved D. Germline V gene sequence: CDR1 SQVTM, CDR2 ANQGSEA. CDR3 length equals 11 residues. Trimming took 6 bases from V and 1 from J, leaving 7 bases between them. The CDR3 region is CSVLVSYEQYF. The CDR3 region has the DNA TGCAGCGTGCTAGTTTCCTACGAGCAGTACTTC.

To note about this clonotype: One base away lies a much larger clone, so this may be a sequencing read error. V gene TRBV7-2 combines with J gene TRBJ2-5, with 8 bases matching TRBD2. The end of the DNA fits TRBJ2-7 better, so the J call may be wrong. The CDR3 runs to 16 residues. Per the germline V gene, CDR1 is SGHTA and CDR2 is FQGNSA. As DNA, the CDR3 is TGTGCCGGCAGCTTACGCATCCGGGGAGCGGGAGACGAGCAGTACTTC. The encoded protein is CAGSLRIRGAGDEQYF.

This sequence joins TRBV24-1 and TRBJ2-1, with D unclear. V dropped 2 bases and J dropped 12 bases, with 16 bases sitting between them. The CDR3 is 14 residues long. Germline V lookup: CDR1 KGHDR, CDR2 SFDVKD. The CDR3 here is CATSDWPNPRRQFF. The DNA of the CDR3 is TGTGCCACCAGTGATTGGCCGAACCCCCGTCGGCAGTTCTTC.

The chain has TRBV5-1 and TRBJ2-5; 10 positions match TRBD2. The J call may be incorrect, as the DNA end agrees better with TRBJ2-7. The CDR3 extends over 16 amino acids. The germline gives CDR1 SGHRS, CDR2 YFSETQ. The CDR3 sequence: CASSPKWTSGTYEQYF. The DNA for the CDR3 is TGCGCCAGCAGCCCCAAGTGGACTAGCGGTACCTACGAGCAGTACTTC.